Below, 19 T cell receptor beta chains from the same sample are listed, as sequenced in a study of blood T cell repertoires in COVID-19. Measured with immunoSEQ multiplex PCR; TCRdb has only the in-frame clones, and not every one. The sample carries about 300,000 clones, approximately 90% recorded once. The source material was PBMCs or T cells enriched from blood (not recorded which). These receptors all come from a woman aged 18-29 years who had recovered from COVID-19.

The V gene is TRBV2, the J gene TRBJ2-3, with 8 nucleotides matching TRBD2. CDR1 is SNHLY, CDR2 FYNNEI, per germline. The CDR3 extends over 15 amino acids. J was trimmed by 6 bases and V by 11 bases; bases with no gene match: 16. The CDR3 protein is CAVQLGTSNADTQYF. CDR3 coding DNA: TGTGCCGTACAATTGGGGACTAGTAATGCGGATACGCAGTATTTT. Full variable domain (rest looked up from reference TRBV2 and TRBJ2-3): EPEVTQTPSHQVTQMGQEVILRCVPISNHLYFYWYRQILGQKVEFLVSFYNNEISEKSEIFDDQFSVERPDGSNFTLKIRSTKLEDSAMYFCAVQLGTSNADTQYFGPGTRLTVL.

The chain links TRBV2 to TRBJ1-4; D might be TRBD1 (5 bases). The CDR3 consists of 14 residues. V lost 7 bases and J lost 0, with 9 bases in between. The germline V gene encodes CDR1 SNHLY and CDR2 FYNNEI. The CDR3 spells CASTQQATNEKLFF. In nucleotides, the CDR3 is TGTGCCAGCACTCAACAGGCAACTAATGAAAAACTGTTTTTT.

This clone occurred a few times. The chain combines TRBV9 with TRBJ2-1; 13 bases agree with TRBD2. CDR1 is SGDLS, CDR2 YYNGEE, per germline. Germline trimming cut 3 bases from V and 7 bases from J; bases unmatched to any gene: 4. This CDR3 comprises 15 residues. The CDR3 DNA reads TGTGCCAGCAGCGCCGGGACTAGCGGGGAAAATGAGCAGTTCTTC. This gives the protein CASSAGTSGENEQFF.

V gene TRBV2 combines with J gene TRBJ1-5; D might be TRBD1 (6 bases). Germline assignment: CDR1 SNHLY and CDR2 FYNNEI. V was trimmed by 1 base and J by 2 bases, leaving 12 bases between them. The CDR3 length is 16 residues. The CDR3 loop reads CASSEGTARGNQPQHF. The CDR3 DNA follows: TGTGCCAGCAGTGAAGGGACAGCCCGAGGCAATCAGCCCCAGCATTTT.

The chain uses TRBV5-8 and TRBJ1-1; TRBD1 aligns across 7 bases. The CDR3 is 15 residues long. The germline gives CDR1 SGHTS, CDR2 YDEGEE. J lost 11 bases, V lost 4 bases, and 17 bases had no gene match. The CDR3 coding sequence is TGTGCCAGCAGCCCAGGGTTCACAGGGGCGAGTGGGGCTTTCTTT. Amino acids: CASSPGFTGASGAFF.

The chain employs TRBV5-4 and TRBJ1-2; possibly TRBD1 for D (6 bases). V shed 1 base and J shed 5 bases, with 12 bases lying between them. There are 14 residues in the CDR3. CDR1 and CDR2 (germline): SGHNT, YYREEE (reference sequence). The CDR3 sequence is CASSLWGQPYGYTF. CDR3 nucleotide sequence: TGTGCCAGCAGCTTGTGGGGGCAACCTTATGGCTACACCTTC.

This clone was observed a few times. CDR3 in amino acids: CASSLPLTGDYGYTF. Written as DNA, the CDR3 is TGTGCCAGCAGCTTACCACTGACAGGGGACTATGGCTACACCTTC. The chain carries TRBV7-9 and TRBJ1-2, with 8 nucleotides matching TRBD1. V lost 2 bases, J lost 3 bases, and 5 bases stayed unmatched. Germline lookup yields CDR1 SEHNR and CDR2 FQNEAQ (reference sequence). The length of the CDR3 is 15 residues.

The rearrangement uses TRBV29-1 and TRBJ1-1, with TRBD1 as a possible D gene (6 bases). The V end lost 3 bases, the J end lost 9 bases, and 14 bases lay between the germline ends. Germline CDR1 and CDR2: SQVTM and ANQGSEA. The CDR3 contains 12 residues. The CDR3 DNA sequence: TGCAGCGTTGATTCAGGGGAAGACCAAGCTTTCTTT. This encodes CSVDSGEDQAFF.

This clone has only one observation. The CDR3 loop is CASSVGVGTHGNTIYF. CDR3 in DNA: TGTGCCAGCAGCGTAGGCGTTGGTACCCATGGAAACACCATATATTTT. This chain joins TRBV9 and TRBJ1-3; D is uncertain. V gave up 0 bases and J gave up 3 bases, with 13 bases separating them. Germline lookup yields CDR1 SGDLS and CDR2 YYNGEE. The length of the CDR3 is 16 residues.

The chain couples TRBV24-1 to TRBJ1-1, with TRBD1 as a possible D gene (6 bases). The V gene's germline CDR1 is KGHDR and CDR2 SFDVKD. Trimming took off 6 bases at V and 3 bases at J, with 16 bases between the two ends. The CDR3 covers 15 residues. The CDR3 is CATSSGGIRDTEAFF. For the CDR3, the DNA is TGTGCCACCAGTTCTGGGGGCATTAGAGACACTGAAGCTTTCTTT.

The chain has TRBV12-3 or TRBV12-4 and TRBJ1-3; D ambiguous. CDR3 length: 10 residues. V shed 7 bases and J shed 8 bases, with 6 bases lying between them. In nucleotides, the CDR3 is TGTGCCAGCATCGGGGACACCATATATTTT. Protein: CASIGDTIYF.

The chain has TRBV30 and TRBJ2-5; 10 nucleotides match TRBD1. The germline CDR1 and CDR2 sequences are GTSNPN and SVGIG (reference sequence). With 4 bases clipped from V and 7 bases from J, the junction kept 6 bases outside the gene matches. CDR3 length: 13 amino acids. The CDR3, as DNA: TGTGCCTGGATGACAGGGGGCGCTCGGACCCAGTACTTC. This codes for CAWMTGGARTQYF.

The chain has TRBV5-1 and TRBJ1-5, with 10 bases that match TRBD1. The CDR3 totals 16 residues. V lost 4 bases, J lost 2 bases, and 6 bases stayed unmatched. The germline V gene has CDR1 SGHRS and CDR2 YFSETQ. Here the CDR3 DNA reads TGCGCCAGCAGCCCCGGGGACAGGGGAGGCAATCAGCCCCAGCATTTT. Its translation: CASSPGDRGGNQPQHF.

The V gene is TRBV11-2, the J gene TRBJ1-1; the D gene is possibly TRBD1 (6 bases). The V gene's germline CDR1 is SGHAT and CDR2 FQNNGV. The length of the CDR3 is 15 residues. Trimming left V 2 bases short and J 1 base short, with 11 bases between. CDR3 amino acids: CASSLKGTRNTEAFF. The CDR3 DNA is TGTGCCAGCAGCTTAAAAGGGACAAGGAACACTGAAGCTTTCTTT. The full variable domain, rest sourced from reference TRBV11-2 and TRBJ1-1, is EAGVAQSPRYKIIEKRQSVAFWCNPISGHATLYWYQQILGQGPKLLIQFQNNGVVDDSQLPKDRFSAERLKGVDSTLKIQPAKLEDSAVYLCASSLKGTRNTEAFFGQGTRLTVV.

The chain links TRBV11-2 to TRBJ2-2; possible D gene TRBD2, 5 bases. V gave up 5 bases and J gave up 7 bases, with 20 bases separating them. Germline values: CDR1 SGHAT, CDR2 FQNNGV. This CDR3 has 16 amino acids. The CDR3 coding sequence is TGTGCCAGCAGCCCCTCCGGACTCCCTCAGCACGGGGAGCTGTTTTTT. This encodes CASSPSGLPQHGELFF.

The gene calls are TRBV20-1 and TRBJ1-4, with 8 bases that match TRBD1. J gave up 7 bases and V 3 bases, and 7 bases lay outside the gene matches. Germline V gene sequence: CDR1 DFQATT, CDR2 SNEGSKA (reference sequence). The CDR3 consists of 14 residues. The CDR3 nucleotides read TGCAGTGCTAGTACGACAGGGGTTTTTGAAAAACTGTTTTTT. This codes for CSASTTGVFEKLFF.

V is TRBV24-1 and J is TRBJ1-4; unclear D gene. The CDR3 runs 16 residues. CDR1 KGHDR and CDR2 SFDVKD come from the germline V gene. V shed 3 bases and J shed 5 bases, with 15 bases lying between them. The CDR3 DNA sequence: TGTGCCACCAGTGATCCTGGCGGGCGGGAGAATGAAAAACTGTTTTTT. Its translation: CATSDPGGRENEKLFF.

This clone was detected once. The chain links TRBV19 to TRBJ1-6; a weak D match, TRBD1 (6 bases). This CDR3 has 16 amino acids. The ends were cut back, 4 bases at V and 8 bases at J, with 18 bases in the middle. Germline CDR1 and CDR2: LNHDA and SQIVND (reference sequence). DNA of the CDR3: TGTGCCAGTAGTACCCGCGCTGGGGGGGCGGATTCACCCCTCCACTTT. Amino acid sequence: CASSTRAGGADSPLHF.

This chain connects TRBV11-1 to TRBJ1-1; D may be TRBD1 (5 bases). CDR1 is SGHAT and CDR2 is FQDESV in the germline V gene (reference sequence). The CDR3 is made up of 13 amino acids. V gave up 5 bases and J gave up 7 bases, with 14 bases separating them. The CDR3, as DNA: TGTGCCAGCAGCACCCTCGGGGGGGTTGAAGCTTTCTTT. It encodes CASSTLGGVEAFF.